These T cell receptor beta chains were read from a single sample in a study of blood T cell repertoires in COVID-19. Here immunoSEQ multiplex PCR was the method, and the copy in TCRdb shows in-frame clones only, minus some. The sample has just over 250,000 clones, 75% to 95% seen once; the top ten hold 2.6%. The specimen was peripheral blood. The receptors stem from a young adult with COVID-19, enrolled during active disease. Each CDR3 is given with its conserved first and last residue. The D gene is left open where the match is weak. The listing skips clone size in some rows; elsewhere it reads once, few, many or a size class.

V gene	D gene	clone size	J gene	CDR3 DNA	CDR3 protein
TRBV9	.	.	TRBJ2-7	TGTGCCAGCAGCGTAGGCGGGATCGGTGAGCAGTACTTC	CASSVGGIGEQYF
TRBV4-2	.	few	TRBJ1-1	TGTGCCAGCAGCCAAGATCATCGGGAGGGTTGGGCGGCCACTGAAGCTTTCTTT	CASSQDHREGWAATEAFF
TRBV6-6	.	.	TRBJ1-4	TGTGCCAGCAATCGACAGGCCACGGGAAATGAAAAACTGTTTTTT	CASNRQATGNEKLFF
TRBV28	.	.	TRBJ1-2	TGTGCCAGCAGTTTAGGAGACTATGGCTACACCTTC	CASSLGDYGYTF
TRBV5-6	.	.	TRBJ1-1	TGTGCCAGCAGCTACGGGGGAATTGAAGCTTTCTTT	CASSYGGIEAFF
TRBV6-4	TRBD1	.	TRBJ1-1	TGTGCCAGCAGTGTTACAGGGGCTACTGAAGCTTTCTTT	CASSVTGATEAFF
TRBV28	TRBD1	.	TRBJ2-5	TGTGCCCGCGCCCCGGGACAGGGGGGAGAGACCCAGTACTTC	CARAPGQGGETQYF
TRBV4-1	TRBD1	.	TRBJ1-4	TGCGCCAGCAGCCAATTCGGGACAGGGGATGAAAAACTGTTTTTT	CASSQFGTGDEKLFF
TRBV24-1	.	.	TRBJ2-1	TGTGCCACCAGTGAGGGCACCCCGCTTTTCGGGATCCCCTACAATGAGCAGTTCTTC	CATSEGTPLFGIPYNEQFF
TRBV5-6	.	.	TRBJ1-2	TGTGCCAGCAGCTGGTCAGGGGATGGCTACACCTTC	CASSWSGDGYTF
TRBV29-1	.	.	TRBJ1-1	TGCAGCGTTGATCGGGTTGACGCTTTCTTT	CSVDRVDAFF
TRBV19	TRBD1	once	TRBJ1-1	TGTGCCAGTACCCTGACAGGGATGAACACTGAAGCTTTCTTT	CASTLTGMNTEAFF
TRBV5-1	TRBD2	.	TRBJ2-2	TGCGCCAGCAGCGCAAGACTAGCGGAGAGGAACACCGGGGAGCTGTTTTTT	CASSARLAERNTGELFF
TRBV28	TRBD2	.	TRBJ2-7	TGTGCCAGCAGTTCAGGGACTATTCTAAGCGAGCAGTACTTC	CASSSGTILSEQYF
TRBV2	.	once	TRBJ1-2	TGTGCCAGCATACCCGGGTCCTCAGCCGGCTACACCTTC	CASIPGSSAGYTF
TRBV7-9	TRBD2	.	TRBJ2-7	TGTGCCAGCAGCTTAGCGGGGGCTAGCGGGAGTTTCCACGAGCAGTACTTC	CASSLAGASGSFHEQYF
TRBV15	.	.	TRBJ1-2	TGTGCCACCAGCAGAGCCGGGAGCTATGGCTACACCTTC	CATSRAGSYGYTF
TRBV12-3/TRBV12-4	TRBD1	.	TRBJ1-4	TGTGCCAGCAGCCCTGGGACAGGGGAAAAACTGTTTTTT	CASSPGTGEKLFF
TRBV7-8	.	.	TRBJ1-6	TGTGCCAGCAGCTTCGAGAATTCACCCCTCCACTTT	CASSFENSPLHF
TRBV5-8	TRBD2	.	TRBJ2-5	TGTGCCAGCAGCTCCGGGGAGACTAGCGGGAAAGAGACCCAGTACTTC	CASSSGETSGKETQYF
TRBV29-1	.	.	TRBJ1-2	TGCAGCGTCGACAGGAACTATGGCTACACCTTC	CSVDRNYGYTF
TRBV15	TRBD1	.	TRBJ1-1	TGTGCCACCTCGCTCACAGGGGCAGGGACTGAAGCTTTCTTT	CATSLTGAGTEAFF
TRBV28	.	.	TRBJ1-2	TGTGCCAGCAGTTTACAGGGCCGAGGCTACACCTTC	CASSLQGRGYTF
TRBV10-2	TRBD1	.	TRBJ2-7	TGCGCCAGCAGTGAGTCGAGGACAGGGTTTGACGAGCAGTACTTC	CASSESRTGFDEQYF
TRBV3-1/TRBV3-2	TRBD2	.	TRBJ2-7	TGTGCCAGCAGCTCTCGACTAGCGGGATGGAACTTC	CASSSRLAGWNF